Below, one T cell receptor beta chain is given with its context. What it binds is not known. These data come from a study of T cell responses to AZD1222 COVID-19 vaccine. Produced via immunoSEQ multiplex PCR; TCRdb's table is partial and in-frame only. The sample lists 100,000 to 150,000 clones; roughly 85% were seen once. Trimming left V 3 bases short and J 8 bases short, with 13 bases between. CDR1 and CDR2 from the germline V gene are SGHDN and FVKESK. The CDR3 runs 13 residues. General observations from the study: As reported, nearly half of all spike-specific TCRs target variant regions that are unmutated.

This chain uses TRBV14 with TRBJ1-2; D is undetermined. This receptor was identified in an adult in good health. The sequencing used peripheral blood, collected on day 0 of AZD1222 vaccination. Here the CDR3 DNA reads TGTGCCAGCAGCCATTCCCGCTCGCAGGGCTACACCTTC. Its translation is CASSHSRSQGYTF.